The 8 T cell receptor beta chains in this list originate from one sample, sequenced in a study of cytomegalovirus exposure and HLA in healthy donors (dated by TCRdb to 2017 to 2019). Libraries were constructed by the immunoSEQ multiplex PCR assay. The multiplex PCR relied on a mix of 60 forward primers for TCR Vbeta segments and 13 reverse primers for TCR Jbeta segments. In its TCRdb copy, this immuneACCESS table keeps in-frame sequences only and misses some clones. Where compared with another copy, unresolved V genes explain less than half of these, and the others have no known cause. The sample table records about 170,000 clones; 82% of these occur just once. The ten largest clones represent roughly 1.5% of the sample. The sample comprised PBMCs. These receptors originate from a male donor in good health and CMV-seronegative.

This clone was counted between two and nine times. The genes are TRBV4-3 and TRBJ2-2; D is perhaps TRBD1 (7 bases). Trimming removed 4 bases from V and 3 bases from J, with 15 bases in between. The CDR3 runs to 16 residues. From germline, CDR1 is LGHNA and CDR2 YSLEER. The CDR3 DNA follows: TGCGCCAGCAGCCGCCAGGGGGGCAGGGACACCGGGGAGCTGTTTTTT. It encodes CASSRQGGRDTGELFF.

This clone was seen more than once but under ten times. The chain recombines TRBV5-4 with TRBJ1-3; D uncertain. CDR1 and CDR2 from the germline V gene are SGHNT and YYREEE (reference sequence). The CDR3 runs to 15 residues. Trimming cost V 0 bases and J 0 bases, with 7 bases left between them. CDR3 amino acids: CASSLDPDSGNTIYF. The CDR3 nucleotides are TGTGCCAGCAGCTTGGATCCAGACTCTGGAAACACCATATATTTT.

This chain joins TRBV5-1 and TRBJ1-1, with no clear D. This CDR3 spans 13 amino acids. Germline V gene data show CDR1 as SGHRS and CDR2 as YFSETQ. Trimming left V 2 bases short and J 6 bases short, with 11 bases between. Here the CDR3 reads CASSLLGSPEAFF. Here the CDR3 DNA reads TGCGCCAGCAGCTTACTCGGGAGTCCTGAAGCTTTCTTT. The variable domain in full, completed from reference TRBV5-1 and TRBJ1-1, reads KAGVTQTPRYLIKTRGQQVTLSCSPISGHRSVSWYQQTPGQGLQFLFEYFSETQRNKGNFPGRFSGRQFSNSRSEMNVSTLELGDSALYLCASSLLGSPEAFFGQGTRLTVV.

The rearrangement uses TRBV5-1 and TRBJ1-1; 8 bases map to TRBD1. The CDR3 consists of 12 residues. The V segment lost 7 bases and the J segment 8 bases; nucleotides outside the gene matches: 7. Germline loops: CDR1 SGHRS, CDR2 YFSETQ. Written as DNA, the CDR3 is TGCGCCAGCTGCCTGGACAGGGAAGAAGCTTTCTTT. It specifies CASCLDREEAFF.

V gene TRBV2 combines with J gene TRBJ2-7; a weak D match, TRBD1 (5 bases). The V end was cut by 6 bases, the J end by 5 bases, with 11 bases between. Germline values: CDR1 SNHLY, CDR2 FYNNEI. The CDR3 extends over 12 amino acids. In nucleotides, the CDR3 is TGTGCCAGCAGGAAAGGGGTCGACGAGCAGTACTTC. Residues: CASRKGVDEQYF.

A single count supports this clone. The chain recombines TRBV18 with TRBJ1-4, with D possibly being TRBD1 (5 bases). Germline CDR1 and CDR2: KGHSH and LQKENI. The CDR3 extends over 15 amino acids. V gave up 4 bases and J gave up 6 bases, with 15 bases separating them. In DNA, the CDR3 is TGTGCCAGCTCACGGCGGCAGGGTGCCGATGAAAAACTGTTTTTT. This codes for CASSRRQGADEKLFF.

This sequence joins TRBV7-6 and TRBJ2-1, with 8 bases lining up with TRBD2. The CDR3 has 17 amino acids. J lost 2 bases, V lost 6 bases, and 12 bases had no gene match. From germline, CDR1 is SGHVS and CDR2 FNYEAQ. The CDR3 coding sequence is TGTGCCAGCAGTGGGGGGGCGGGAGGCTTGACCTACAATGAGCAGTTCTTC. This codes for CASSGGAGGLTYNEQFF.

A single count supports this clone. The chain recombines TRBV19 with TRBJ2-7; tentative D call: TRBD1 (6 bases). Germline V gives CDR1 LNHDA, CDR2 SQIVND (reference sequence). The V and J ends lost 4 bases and 6 bases respectively, with 16 bases between them. The CDR3 extends over 14 amino acids. For the CDR3, the DNA is TGTGCCAGTAGTACCGCCGGGACATCAGCCGAGCAGTACTTC. Residues: CASSTAGTSAEQYF.